Listed here are 16 T cell receptor beta chains from one sample, sequenced in a study of blood T cell repertoires in COVID-19. Libraries were prepared by immunoSEQ multiplex PCR; TCRdb keeps only in-frame clonotypes and omits some of them. The table has around 250,000 clones, 85% to 90% seen once. Input material: PBMCs or T cells enriched from blood (not recorded which). These receptors all stem from a woman aged 25-40 years with acute COVID-19.

V and J are TRBV27 and TRBJ2-6; no firm D call. V shed 5 bases and J shed 0 bases, with 8 bases lying between them. Germline CDR1 and CDR2: MNHEY and SMNVEV (reference sequence). There are 15 residues in the CDR3. In nucleotides, the CDR3 is TGTGCCAGCAGTGTGGGCAACTCTGGGGCCAACGTCCTGACTTTC. Amino acids: CASSVGNSGANVLTF.

The gene calls are TRBV19 and TRBJ2-7; possible D gene TRBD1, 6 bases. The CDR3 consists of 13 residues. V was pared by 8 bases and J by 2 bases, with 13 bases between. Germline V lookup: CDR1 LNHDA, CDR2 SQIVND (reference sequence). CDR3 loop: CASSRDRTYEQYF. In DNA, the CDR3 is TGTGCCAGTTCCCGTGACAGGACCTACGAGCAGTACTTC.

The gene calls are TRBV28 and TRBJ2-5; 11 nucleotides align to TRBD2. CDR1 is MDHEN, CDR2 SYDVKM, per germline. This CDR3 spans 17 amino acids. The ends lost 10 bases at V and 5 bases at J; junction bases unmatched: 18. The CDR3 loop is CATNPGLADPRLETQYF. CDR3 bases: TGTGCCACCAACCCGGGACTAGCGGACCCAAGGCTGGAGACCCAGTACTTC.

The V and J genes are TRBV11-3 and TRBJ2-2; D gene ambiguous. The CDR3 spans 15 residues. Per the germline V gene, CDR1 is SGHNT and CDR2 is YENEEA. The V and J ends lost 0 bases and 4 bases respectively, with 9 bases between them. The CDR3 reads CASSLDFGGTGELFF. DNA of the CDR3: TGTGCCAGCAGCTTAGATTTCGGCGGCACCGGGGAGCTGTTTTTT. The full variable domain, with the rest looked up from reference TRBV11-3 and TRBJ2-2, is EAGVVQSPRYKIIEKKQPVAFWCNPISGHNTLYWYLQNLGQGPELLIRYENEEAVDDSQLPKDRFSAERLKGVDSTLKIQPAELGDSAVYLCASSLDFGGTGELFFGEGSRLTVL.

The chain has TRBV27 and TRBJ2-7, with TRBD2 matching over 10 bases. V dropped 5 bases and J dropped 7; count of bases not matched to a gene: 11. Germline loops: CDR1 MNHEY, CDR2 SMNVEV (reference sequence). CDR3 size: 15 residues. DNA of the CDR3: TGTGCCAGCAGTCCCTTAGGAGCGGGAGGGCGGGAGCAGTACTTC. This gives the protein CASSPLGAGGREQYF.

V gene TRBV5-1 combines with J gene TRBJ1-3, with D maybe TRBD1 (5 bases). The CDR3 extends over 14 amino acids. Germline CDR1 SGHRS, CDR2 YFSETQ. The V gene lost 4 bases and the J gene lost 0 bases, with 8 bases spanning the gap. CDR3 coding DNA: TGCGCCAGCAGCGGGGGGAGCTCTGGAAACACCATATATTTT. Its protein is CASSGGSSGNTIYF.

The chain has TRBV10-2 and TRBJ1-1; possible D gene TRBD1, 5 bases. V was trimmed by 3 bases and J by 1 base, leaving 12 bases between them. Germline V lookup: CDR1 WSHSY, CDR2 SAAADI. CDR3 length: 15 residues. This chain's CDR3 is CASSDQGKGNTEAFF. CDR3 DNA: TGCGCCAGCAGTGATCAGGGAAAGGGGAACACTGAAGCTTTCTTT.

There are a few counts of this clone. The V and J genes are TRBV30 and TRBJ2-7; 10 bases match TRBD2. V trimming: 2 bases; J trimming: 3 bases; junction bases outside the gene matches: 4. Germline V gene sequence: CDR1 GTSNPN, CDR2 SVGIG (reference sequence). The CDR3 runs to 14 residues. The CDR3 DNA follows: TGTGCCTGGAGTCTGGCTAGCGGGAGCTACGAGCAGTACTTC. It is translated as CAWSLASGSYEQYF.

The genes are TRBV5-6 and TRBJ2-1, with TRBD1 matching 9 bases. V shed 4 bases and J 7 bases; nucleotides not matched to a gene: 9. The CDR3 runs to 15 residues. Germline CDR1 SGHDT, CDR2 YYEEEE. The CDR3 DNA reads as TGTGCCAGCAGCATACAGGGGGCAGGGGGAAATGAGCAGTTCTTC. Translating it yields CASSIQGAGGNEQFF.

V usage is TRBV30 and J usage is TRBJ2-7, with D perhaps matching TRBD1 (6 bases). This CDR3 is 15 amino acids long. Trimming took 7 bases from V and 0 from J, leaving 19 bases between them. CDR1 is GTSNPN, CDR2 SVGIG, per germline (reference sequence). The CDR3 nucleotides are TGTGCCTACTACGGCAGGGGACGAAGCTCCTACGAGCAGTACTTC. Protein product: CAYYGRGRSSYEQYF.

V usage is TRBV6-1 and J usage is TRBJ1-1; D unclear. Germline CDR1 reads MNHNS; CDR2 reads SASEGT. Trimming removed 0 bases from V and 2 bases from J, with 22 bases in between. The CDR3 loop spans 19 amino acids. CDR3 protein: CASSEALRDIWALNTEAFF. CDR3 DNA: TGTGCCAGCAGTGAAGCGCTTCGTGACATCTGGGCCCTTAACACTGAAGCTTTCTTT.

This clone has a single count. The genes are TRBV18 and TRBJ2-3, with a weak D call TRBD2 (5 bases). The V gene's germline CDR1 is KGHSH and CDR2 LQKENI. There are 14 residues in the CDR3. V lost 0 bases and J 4 bases, leaving 8 bases between the germline ends. DNA for the CDR3: TGTGCCAGCTCACCACCTACGGGATCAGATACGCAGTATTTT. This codes for CASSPPTGSDTQYF.

The chain couples TRBV27 to TRBJ2-7; D is possibly TRBD2 (6 bases). The CDR3 spans 13 residues. CDR1 is MNHEY and CDR2 is SMNVEV in the germline V gene (reference sequence). V was cut by 2 bases and J by 3 bases, with 8 bases left in between. This chain's CDR3 is CASSLGDFYEQYF. CDR3 DNA sequence: TGTGCCAGCAGTTTAGGGGACTTCTACGAGCAGTACTTC.

The rearrangement joins TRBV7-3 to TRBJ2-5, with D possibly TRBD2 on 6 matching bases. The CDR3 runs to 15 residues. Germline V gene lookup returns CDR1 SGHTA and CDR2 FQGTGA. V lost 2 bases and J lost 5, with 15 bases in between. CDR3 in amino acids: CASSLGIGEVETQYF. The CDR3 nucleotides read TGTGCCAGCAGCTTAGGTATAGGGGAGGTGGAGACCCAGTACTTC. Complete variable domain (other parts from reference TRBV7-3 and TRBJ2-5): GAGVSQTPSNKVTEKGKYVELRCDPISGHTALYWYRQSLGQGPEFLIYFQGTGAADDSGLPNDRFFAVRPEGSVSTLKIQRTERGDSAVYLCASSLGIGEVETQYFGPGTRLLVL.

Concerning this clone: Its ends do not fully match the called genes, so a read error is possible. The genes are TRBV28 and TRBJ1-1; tentative D call: TRBD1 (6 bases). CDR1 is MDHEN, CDR2 SYDVKM, per germline. The CDR3 spans 13 residues. As DNA, the CDR3 is TGTGCCAGCAGTCCCGGACAGAACATTGAAGCTTTCTTT. As protein: CASSPGQNIEAFF.

This chain uses TRBV24-1 with TRBJ2-2, with TRBD1 matching 9 bases. The V gene end was trimmed by 7 bases and the J gene end by 4 bases; junction bases not matched to a gene: 3. Germline V gene data show CDR1 as KGHDR and CDR2 as SFDVKD. The CDR3 contains 14 residues. The CDR3 DNA follows: TGTGCCACCAGGGAGACAGGGGGCACCGGGGAGCTGTTTTTT. This translates into CATRETGGTGELFF.